This T cell receptor beta chain was documented in a study of human T cells and chemical hapten exposure. About the research overall: Small pooled library volume differences mainly caused per-sample TCR yield variation.

At least ten counts were recorded for this clonotype. Germline-derived CDR1 and CDR2 are MGHDK and SYGVNS. The CDR3 totals 15 residues. V gave up 6 bases and J gave up 6 bases; unmatched junction bases: 14. Unique molecular identifiers were attached to individual cDNA molecules within the library. TCRdb itself ran the 5' RACE reads through MiXCR, one entry per CDR3 protein. The sample has 65,000 to 95,000 distinct CDR3 sequences, about 8% seen once. Total RNA extraction was carried out from unfractionated whole blood. This chain links TRBV25-1 with TRBJ2-7, with 7 bases identical to TRBD1. The clonotype comes from a male donor in good health. CDR3 DNA sequence: TGTGCCAGCAGCCCCTCCGGGACAGAGCAGGCCGAGCAGTACTTC. Translated: CASSPSGTEQAEQYF.